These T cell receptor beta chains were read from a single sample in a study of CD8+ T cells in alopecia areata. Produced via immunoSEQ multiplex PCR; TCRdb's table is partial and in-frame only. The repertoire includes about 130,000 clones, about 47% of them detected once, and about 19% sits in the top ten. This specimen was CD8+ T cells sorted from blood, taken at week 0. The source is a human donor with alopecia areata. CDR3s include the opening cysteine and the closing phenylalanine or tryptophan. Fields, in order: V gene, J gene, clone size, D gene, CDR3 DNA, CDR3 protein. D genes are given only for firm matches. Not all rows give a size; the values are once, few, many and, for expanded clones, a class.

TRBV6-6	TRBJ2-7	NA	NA	TGTGCCAGCAGTTATTCCATCTACGAGCAGTACTTC	CASSYSIYEQYF
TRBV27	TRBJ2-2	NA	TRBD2	TGTGCCAGCAGTATCGCGGCTAGCGGAGTCGGCGAGCTGTTTTTT	CASSIAASGVGELFF
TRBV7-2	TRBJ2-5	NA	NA	TGTGCCAGCAGCTTTCTAGGGGGGACTAAAGAGACCCAGTACTTC	CASSFLGGTKETQYF
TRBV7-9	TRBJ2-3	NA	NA	TGTGCCAGCAGCTTAGGCCGTAGCACAGATACGCAGTATTTT	CASSLGRSTDTQYF
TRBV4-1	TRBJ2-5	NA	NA	TGCGCCAGCAGCCAAGATATGGCCGTTCAAGAGACCCAGTACTTC	CASSQDMAVQETQYF
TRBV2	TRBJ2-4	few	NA	TGTGCCAGCCTCGGCAACAAAAACATTCAGTACTTC	CASLGNKNIQYF
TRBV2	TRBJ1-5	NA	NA	TGTGCCAGCAGTGGGGCCCAGGGCCTTCAGCCCCAGCATTTT	CASSGAQGLQPQHF
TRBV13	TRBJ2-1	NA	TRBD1	TGTGCCAGCAGCCCCGCGACAGGGAACAATGAGCAGTTCTTC	CASSPATGNNEQFF
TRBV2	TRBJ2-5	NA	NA	TGTGCCAGCAGCCGACTGCCAGAGACCCAGTACTTC	CASSRLPETQYF
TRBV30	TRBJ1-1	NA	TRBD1	TGTGCCTGGAGTGTTGCAGGGGGCACTGAAGCTTTCTTT	CAWSVAGGTEAFF
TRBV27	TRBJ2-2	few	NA	TGTGCCAGCACCGGCCTACCGCGAACCGGGGAGCTGTTTTTT	CASTGLPRTGELFF
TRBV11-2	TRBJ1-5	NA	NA	TGTGCCAGCAGCTTTCCAGGGGACAATCAGCCCCAGCATTTT	CASSFPGDNQPQHF
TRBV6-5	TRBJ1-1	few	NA	TGTGCCAGCAGTTACTCGATGGAGGCAGTGAACACTGAAGCTTTCTTT	CASSYSMEAVNTEAFF
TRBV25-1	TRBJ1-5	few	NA	TGTGCCAGCAGTGAAGGGGACACTAGCAATCAGCCCCAGCATTTT	CASSEGDTSNQPQHF
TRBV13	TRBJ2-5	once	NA	TGTGCCAGCAGCTTAGGATTCGAGTTATCAGAGACCCAGTACTTC	CASSLGFELSETQYF
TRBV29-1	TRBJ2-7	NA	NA	TGCAGCGTGACAGGGGAGGGCGGCGAGCAGTACTTC	CSVTGEGGEQYF
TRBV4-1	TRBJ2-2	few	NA	TGCGCCAGCACAGGGTCCGGGGAGCTGTTTTTT	CASTGSGELFF
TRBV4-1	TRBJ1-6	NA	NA	TGCGCCAGCGCCACCACAGGCGCGACTGATTCACCCCTCCACTTT	CASATTGATDSPLHF
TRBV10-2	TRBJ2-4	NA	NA	TGCGCCAGCAGTGAGACCGGGACCCCGAGGAAAAACATTCAGTACTTC	CASSETGTPRKNIQYF
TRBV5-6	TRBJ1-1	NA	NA	TGTGCCAGCAGCTTGGGGGTTCTGAACACTGAAGCTTTCTTT	CASSLGVLNTEAFF
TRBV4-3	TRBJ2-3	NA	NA	TGCGCCAGCAGCTCCGGGGTCAACACAGATACGCAGTATTTT	CASSSGVNTDTQYF
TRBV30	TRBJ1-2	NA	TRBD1	TGTGCCTGGAGTCGGGACAGCTTCTATGGCTACACCTTC	CAWSRDSFYGYTF
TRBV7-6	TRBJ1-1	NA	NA	TGTGCCAGCAGCTCGGAAACGGCTGAAGCTTTCTTT	CASSSETAEAFF
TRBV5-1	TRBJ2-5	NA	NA	TGCGCCAGCAGCTTGGACATGGGAGAGACCCAGTACTTC	CASSLDMGETQYF
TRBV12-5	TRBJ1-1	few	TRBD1	TGTGCTAGTGGTCCCGGGACAGGAGCAATGAACACTGAAGCTTTCTTT	CASGPGTGAMNTEAFF
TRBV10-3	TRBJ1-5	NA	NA	TGTGCCATCAGTGAGTCGGACAGCAATCAGCCCCAGCATTTT	CAISESDSNQPQHF
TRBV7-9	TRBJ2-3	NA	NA	TGTGCCAGCAGCTTAGATATGTCCACATACCTCACAGATACGCAGTATTTT	CASSLDMSTYLTDTQYF